The clone carrying this TCR beta chain was found once. This entry is derived from a study of blood T cell repertoires in COVID-19. Background on the study: T cells, B-cell-depleted T cells, or PBMCs supplied cDNA or gDNA.

The CDR3 extends over 18 amino acids. The V segment lost 2 bases and the J segment 7 bases; nucleotides outside the gene matches: 15. CDR1 is SGDLS, CDR2 YYNGEE, per germline. Under the authors' procedure: Reference gene primer amplification gave nucleated cell count estimates. Repertoires were generated with immunoSEQ multiplex PCR, while TCRdb's copy carries only in-frame clones and drops some. V, J and clone size reflect that table, while D and trimming were determined from the DNA. The profile shows 40,000 to 50,000 clones, about nine tenths of them singletons. The sequencing sample was made of peripheral blood. This TCR derives from a human donor in a cohort sampled during active COVID-19. The V and J genes are TRBV9 and TRBJ2-7; 13 bases fit TRBD2. The CDR3 sequence: CASSVDSPGTSGAREQYF. CDR3 coding DNA: TGTGCCAGCAGCGTCGACAGCCCCGGGACTAGCGGGGCCCGGGAGCAGTACTTC.